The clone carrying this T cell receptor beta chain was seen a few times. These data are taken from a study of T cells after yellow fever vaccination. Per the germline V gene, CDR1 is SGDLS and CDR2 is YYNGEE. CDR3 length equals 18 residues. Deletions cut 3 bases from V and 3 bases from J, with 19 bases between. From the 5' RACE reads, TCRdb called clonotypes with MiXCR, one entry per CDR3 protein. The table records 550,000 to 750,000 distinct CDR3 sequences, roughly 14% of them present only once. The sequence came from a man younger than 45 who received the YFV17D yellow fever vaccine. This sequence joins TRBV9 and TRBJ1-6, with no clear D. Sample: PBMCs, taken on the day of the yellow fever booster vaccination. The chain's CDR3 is CASSAEPNGPNYNSPLHF. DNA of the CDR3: TGTGCCAGCAGCGCGGAACCCAATGGCCCAAACTATAATTCACCCCTCCACTTT.